This T cell receptor beta chain is drawn from a study of CD8 T cells in ankylosing spondylitis. Whole-study findings and limits: What appeared characteristic of ankylosing spondylitis blood was a TCR beta motif of seven to nine highly homologous variants. Disease-associated clones were reportedly significantly overrepresented in matched ankylosing spondylitis synovial fluid.

Making use of molecular barcodes, quantitative 5'-RACE generated TCR beta libraries. Via MiXCR, TCRdb re-called the 5' RACE reads, giving one row per CDR3 protein. This sample carries 650,000 to 800,000 distinct CDR3 sequences, 19% of them seen once, and the ten largest clones take under 20%. V trimming: 6 bases; J trimming: 0 bases; junction bases outside the gene matches: 6. The CDR3 covers 15 residues. Remarks on this clonotype: Its specificity is unknown.

The specimen was blood, either unsorted or a sorted T cell fraction (not recorded which). The chain recombines TRBV12-3 or TRBV12-4 with TRBJ1-1, with TRBD1 matching 8 bases. The receptor's source is a male donor with ankylosing spondylitis. The CDR3 coding sequence is TGTGCCAGCAGAGGGACAGGAAGTTTGAACACTGAAGCTTTCTTT. Translation: CASRGTGSLNTEAFF.